Below, 27 T cell receptor beta chains from the same sample are listed, as sequenced in a study of blood T cell repertoires in COVID-19. Method: immunoSEQ multiplex PCR; TCRdb's copy keeps in-frame clones and lacks some. The sample shows fewer than 250,000 clones, roughly nine tenths of them seen only once. The sample consisted of peripheral blood. Every receptor here comes from a man between 65 and 85 years old with acute or convalescent COVID-19.

The chain is built from TRBV5-1 and TRBJ1-1, with a possible D match to TRBD1 (5 bases). Germline CDR1 reads SGHRS; CDR2 reads YFSETQ. CDR3 length: 17 residues. The ends were cut back, 0 bases at V and 1 base at J, with 16 bases in the middle. The CDR3, as DNA: TGCGCCAGCAGCTTGGTCAGGTCAGGGATCACGAACACTGAAGCTTTCTTT. Amino acids: CASSLVRSGITNTEAFF.

The chain couples TRBV11-2 to TRBJ2-7; tentatively, D is TRBD2 (6 bases). Germline CDR1 SGHAT, CDR2 FQNNGV. The CDR3 is 14 residues long. Deletions cut 6 bases from V and 3 bases from J, with 15 bases between. In DNA form, the CDR3 reads TGTGCCAGCAGGAAAGGGACTGAATTCTACGAGCAGTACTTC. Encoded protein: CASRKGTEFYEQYF.

The chain combines TRBV5-1 with TRBJ2-5, with D possibly being TRBD1 (8 bases). The V gene lost 4 bases and the J gene lost 5 bases, with 18 bases spanning the gap. Germline-derived CDR1 and CDR2 are SGHRS and YFSETQ. The CDR3 totals 15 residues. CDR3 sequence: CASSPLTGEGETQYF. CDR3 DNA: TGCGCCAGCAGCCCCTTGACAGGGGAGGGGGAGACCCAGTACTTC.

The table lists this clone with a count of one. J is TRBJ2-1 and V is TRBV5-5, with D perhaps matching TRBD1 (5 bases). The CDR3 runs 13 residues. V was shortened by 2 bases and J by 5 bases, with 8 bases between the two germline ends. Germline CDR1 reads SGHKS; CDR2 reads YYEKEE (reference sequence). The CDR3 loop is CASSLDSNNEQFF. Here the CDR3 DNA reads TGTGCCAGCAGCTTAGACAGTAACAATGAGCAGTTCTTC.

This chain connects TRBV3-1 (or the pseudogene TRBV3-2) to TRBJ1-1; weak D call: TRBD1 (5 bases). CDR3 length equals 15 residues. Germline lookup yields CDR1 LGHDT and CDR2 YNNKEL (reference sequence). V was clipped by 4 bases and J by 0 bases, with 12 bases between them. Here the CDR3 reads CASSPPTGLNTEAFF. CDR3 nucleotides: TGTGCCAGCAGCCCTCCAACAGGTTTGAACACTGAAGCTTTCTTT.

The chain employs TRBV6-6 and TRBJ1-1; the D gene is possibly TRBD1 (6 bases). V was trimmed by 5 bases and J by 3 bases, leaving 13 bases between them. The CDR3 runs to 14 residues. From germline, CDR1 is MNHNY and CDR2 SVGAGI (reference sequence). The CDR3: CASSPRGGHTEAFF. CDR3 coding DNA: TGTGCCAGCAGTCCCCGGGGGGGGCACACTGAAGCTTTCTTT.

The J gene is TRBJ2-1, the V gene TRBV19, with 14 bases fitting TRBD2. Per germline, CDR1 LNHDA and CDR2 SQIVND (reference sequence). This CDR3 has 19 amino acids. V was clipped by 5 bases and J by 0 bases; unmatched bases: 9. The CDR3 loop is CASSPQGLAGVVSYNEQFF. The CDR3 region has the DNA TGTGCCAGTAGTCCCCAGGGACTAGCGGGAGTAGTCTCCTACAATGAGCAGTTCTTC.

The chain has TRBV25-1 and TRBJ1-4, with 7 bases fitting TRBD1. The CDR3 covers 14 residues. Germline CDR1 reads MGHDK; CDR2 reads SYGVNS. V shed 3 bases, J shed 8 bases, and the junction held 6 bases outside the gene matches. The CDR3 region is CASSDMTGREKLFF. DNA of the CDR3: TGTGCCAGCAGTGACATGACAGGGCGAGAAAAACTGTTTTTT.

This clone was detected only a few times. V gene TRBV5-8 combines with J gene TRBJ1-2; D may be TRBD1 (6 bases). V lost 0 bases to trimming and J lost 2 bases, with 11 bases between them. From germline, CDR1 is SGHTS and CDR2 YDEGEE. The CDR3 runs to 15 residues. CDR3: CASSLEGRGNYGYTF. The DNA for the CDR3 is TGTGCCAGCAGCTTGGAAGGCAGGGGAAACTATGGCTACACCTTC.

The chain recombines TRBV7-9 with TRBJ2-1, with D possibly TRBD2 on 5 matching bases. Germline V CDR1 and CDR2: SEHNR, FQNEAQ (reference sequence). The CDR3 runs 15 residues. V lost 3 bases, J lost 6 bases, and 15 bases lay in between. The CDR3 region has the DNA TGTGCCAGCAGCTTGACTCCCACTAGAAGCAATGAGCAGTTCTTC. Amino acid sequence: CASSLTPTRSNEQFF. Combining the CDR3 with reference TRBV7-9 and TRBJ2-1 gives the whole variable domain DTGVSQNPRHKITKRGQNVTFRCDPISEHNRLYWYRQTLGQGPEFLTYFQNEAQLEKSRLLSDRFSAERPKGSFSTLEIQRTEQGDSAMYLCASSLTPTRSNEQFFGPGTRLTVL.

This clone has only a few counts. This chain joins TRBV11-3 and TRBJ1-6; D remains unclear. V gave up 5 bases and J gave up 6 bases, with 8 bases separating them. The CDR3 loop spans 13 amino acids. Germline V gene lookup returns CDR1 SGHNT and CDR2 YENEEA. CDR3 sequence (DNA): TGTGCCAGCAGCCTCGGTCCTAATTCACCCCTCCACTTT. Residues: CASSLGPNSPLHF.

This CDR3 reads CASSTLEGEQFF. CDR3 sequence (DNA): TGTGCCAGCAGCACATTAGAGGGAGAGCAGTTCTTC. The genes are TRBV11-2 and TRBJ2-1; possibly TRBD2 for D (5 bases). Trimming cost V 5 bases and J 10 bases, with 12 bases left between them. Germline CDR1 reads SGHAT; CDR2 reads FQNNGV. The CDR3 contains 12 residues.

The V and J genes are TRBV11-2 and TRBJ2-7; D uncertain. From germline, CDR1 is SGHAT and CDR2 FQNNGV. V shed 4 bases and J shed 3 bases, with 4 bases lying between them. The CDR3 length is 11 residues. The CDR3 loop reads CASSSFYEQYF. Here the CDR3 DNA reads TGTGCCAGCAGCTCTTTCTACGAGCAGTACTTC. Together with reference TRBV11-2 and TRBJ2-7, the CDR3 gives the full variable domain: EAGVAQSPRYKIIEKRQSVAFWCNPISGHATLYWYQQILGQGPKLLIQFQNNGVVDDSQLPKDRFSAERLKGVDSTLKIQPAKLEDSAVYLCASSSFYEQYFGPGTRLTVT.

This clone was seen once. This sequence joins TRBV5-5 and TRBJ2-1, with 15 bases identical to TRBD2. The V segment lost 5 bases and the J segment 1 base; nucleotides outside the gene matches: 7. The germline CDR1 and CDR2 sequences are SGHKS and YYEKEE (reference sequence). This CDR3 is 18 amino acids long. For the CDR3, the DNA is TGTGCCAGCAGTCGTACCGGGACTAGCGGGAGGTCCTACAATGAGCAGTTCTTC. Its translation: CASSRTGTSGRSYNEQFF.

The chain is built from TRBV7-3 and TRBJ2-3; 7 bases are a match to TRBD2. Germline lookup yields CDR1 SGHTA and CDR2 FQGTGA. The junction had 9 bases not matched to a gene; V was cut back by 0 bases and J by 3 bases. The CDR3 runs 17 residues. The CDR3 DNA follows: TGTGCCAGCAGCTTAACGGTGGGGCTAGCGGAAACAGATACGCAGTATTTT. It is translated as CASSLTVGLAETDTQYF.

The V gene is TRBV28, the J gene TRBJ1-5; D is perhaps TRBD1 (5 bases). Germline CDR1 is MDHEN and CDR2 is SYDVKM. Trimming pared 8 bases from V and 3 bases from J, leaving 14 bases between. The CDR3 has 14 amino acids. The CDR3 sequence: CASPLGRDNQPQHF. The CDR3 DNA is TGTGCCAGCCCCTTGGGCAGGGACAATCAGCCCCAGCATTTT.

The rearrangement uses TRBV7-2 and TRBJ2-7, with 10 bases lining up with TRBD2. The CDR3 length is 15 residues. The ends lost 2 bases at V and 5 bases at J; junction bases unmatched: 6. Germline loops: CDR1 SGHTA, CDR2 FQGNSA. The CDR3 coding sequence is TGTGCCAGCAGCTTAAGTGCTAGCGGGAGCCACGAGCAGTACTTC. This codes for CASSLSASGSHEQYF.

The gene calls are TRBV9 and TRBJ2-3; 7 nucleotides agree with TRBD2. Trimming at V came to 2 bases and at J to 3 bases, leaving 9 bases not matched to a gene. CDR3 length: 16 residues. Germline assignment: CDR1 SGDLS and CDR2 YYNGEE. The CDR3 DNA reads as TGTGCCAGCAGCGTCTCAGGCGGGAGCGGGACAGATACGCAGTATTTT. Protein product: CASSVSGGSGTDTQYF.

Only a few counts were recorded for this clone. The chain recombines TRBV11-2 with TRBJ2-7; D might be TRBD1 (5 bases). The CDR3 loop spans 14 amino acids. Trimming stripped 5 bases from V and 2 bases from J, with 13 bases between. From germline, CDR1 is SGHAT and CDR2 FQNNGV. The CDR3 is CASSEGRATYEQYF. In DNA, the CDR3 is TGTGCCAGCAGCGAAGGCAGGGCCACCTACGAGCAGTACTTC. Drawing the rest from reference TRBV11-2 and TRBJ2-7, the complete variable domain is EAGVAQSPRYKIIEKRQSVAFWCNPISGHATLYWYQQILGQGPKLLIQFQNNGVVDDSQLPKDRFSAERLKGVDSTLKIQPAKLEDSAVYLCASSEGRATYEQYFGPGTRLTVT.

This rearrangement joins TRBV20-1 to TRBJ1-4, with D unresolved. The CDR3 runs to 11 residues. V gave up 7 bases and J gave up 10 bases, with 13 bases separating them. Germline V gene sequence: CDR1 DFQATT, CDR2 SNEGSKA (reference sequence). CDR3 loop: CSVDQAGKLFF. CDR3 nucleotides: TGCAGTGTCGATCAAGCCGGAAAACTGTTTTTT.

This clone was found once. This sequence joins TRBV19 and TRBJ1-6, with D hard to call. This CDR3 region has 13 residues. V shed 4 bases and J shed 8 bases, with 9 bases lying between them. The germline gives CDR1 LNHDA, CDR2 SQIVND (reference sequence). DNA of the CDR3: TGTGCCAGTAGTACAGCTAGAGATTCACCCCTCCACTTT. Its translation is CASSTARDSPLHF.

The chain carries TRBV5-1 and TRBJ1-1; 8 nucleotides align to TRBD1. The V segment lost 4 bases and the J segment 6 bases; nucleotides outside the gene matches: 14. This CDR3 spans 16 amino acids. Looked up from germline, CDR1 is SGHRS and CDR2 is YFSETQ. The CDR3 nucleotides read TGCGCCAGCAGCAGTGGTACGGGACAGGCCTTTGCTGAAGCTTTCTTT. Its translation: CASSSGTGQAFAEAFF.

This chain joins TRBV5-1 and TRBJ1-4; unclear D gene. Germline CDR1 SGHRS, CDR2 YFSETQ. Trimming took 1 base from V and 3 from J, leaving 10 bases between them. This CDR3 is 15 amino acids long. The CDR3 is CASSLNTVPNEKLFF. The CDR3, as DNA: TGCGCCAGCAGCTTGAATACGGTCCCTAATGAAAAACTGTTTTTT.

The chain combines TRBV28 with TRBJ1-2; 8 positions match TRBD1. CDR1 MDHEN and CDR2 SYDVKM come from the germline V gene. The CDR3 loop spans 15 amino acids. The junction had 9 bases not matched to a gene; V was cut back by 7 bases and J by 2 bases. The CDR3, as DNA: TGTGCCAGCATAGCACAGGGGGTTCGGAACTATGGCTACACCTTC. Amino acid sequence: CASIAQGVRNYGYTF.

This clone was observed a single time. The rearrangement uses TRBV19 and TRBJ1-3; TRBD1 matches 9 bases. The V gene end was trimmed by 7 bases and the J gene end by 3 bases; junction bases not matched to a gene: 10. The CDR3 length is 16 residues. CDR1 and CDR2 (germline): LNHDA, SQIVND (reference sequence). CDR3 region: CASTGQGYLYGNTIYF. The CDR3 nucleotides are TGTGCCAGTACGGGACAGGGATATTTGTATGGAAACACCATATATTTT.

The chain has TRBV7-3 and TRBJ2-1; 7 nucleotides match TRBD2. There are 18 residues in the CDR3. V lost 0 bases, J lost 6 bases, and 14 bases stayed unmatched. The V gene's germline CDR1 is SGHTA and CDR2 FQGTGA. The CDR3 coding sequence is TGTGCCAGCAGCTTAACAGGGTCTGGCGGGAGCCTCCGCAATGAGCAGTTCTTC. Its translation is CASSLTGSGGSLRNEQFF.

V usage is TRBV7-2 and J usage is TRBJ2-4; 10 bases fit TRBD2. Germline V gene sequence: CDR1 SGHTA, CDR2 FQGNSA. With V trimmed by 5 bases and J by 5 bases, 6 bases remained unmatched. This CDR3 has 15 residues. CDR3 in DNA: TGTGCCAGCAGCGCTAGCGGGGGCCGCGAAAACATTCAGTACTTC. As protein: CASSASGGRENIQYF.